This T cell receptor beta chain was identified during a study of cytomegalovirus exposure and HLA in healthy donors. CDR1 is SGHRS and CDR2 is YFSETQ in the germline V gene. V shed 2 bases, J shed 7 bases, and the junction held 6 bases outside the gene matches. This CDR3 is 13 amino acids long. Use of 60 Vbeta and 13 Jbeta primers characterized the PCR. Clones were read by immunoSEQ multiplex PCR, and TCRdb kept only the in-frame ones, dropping some. The sample records roughly 110,000 clones, roughly 72% being singletons. Concerning this clone itself: Its target is not known.

The study's findings and limits: High sensitivity and specificity were reportedly achieved when the classifier diagnosed cytomegalovirus status. Most TCR beta V segments were productive about 90% or about 30% of the time in an earlier analysis.

Material: PBMCs. The origin of this receptor is a man aged 25-45 years in good health and CMV-seronegative. The V and J genes are TRBV5-1 and TRBJ2-7, with 7 nucleotides matching TRBD1. CDR3: CASSLTGAGEQYF. CDR3 nucleotide sequence: TGCGCCAGCAGCTTAACAGGGGCCGGGGAGCAGTACTTC. Full variable domain (remainder filled in from reference TRBV5-1 and TRBJ2-7): KAGVTQTPRYLIKTRGQQVTLSCSPISGHRSVSWYQQTPGQGLQFLFEYFSETQRNKGNFPGRFSGRQFSNSRSEMNVSTLELGDSALYLCASSLTGAGEQYFGPGTRLTVT.